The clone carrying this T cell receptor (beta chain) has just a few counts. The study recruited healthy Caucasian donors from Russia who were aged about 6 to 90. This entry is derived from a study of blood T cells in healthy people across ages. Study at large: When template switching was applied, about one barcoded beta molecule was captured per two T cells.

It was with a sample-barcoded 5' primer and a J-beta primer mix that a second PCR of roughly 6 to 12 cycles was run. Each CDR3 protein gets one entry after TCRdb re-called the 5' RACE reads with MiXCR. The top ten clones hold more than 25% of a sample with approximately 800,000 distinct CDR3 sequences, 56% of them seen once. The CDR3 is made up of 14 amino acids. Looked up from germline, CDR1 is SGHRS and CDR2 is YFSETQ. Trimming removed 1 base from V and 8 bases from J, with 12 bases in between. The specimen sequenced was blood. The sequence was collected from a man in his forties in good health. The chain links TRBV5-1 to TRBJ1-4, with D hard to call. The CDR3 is CASSLNPREEKLFF. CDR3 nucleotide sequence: TGCGCCAGCAGCTTGAACCCACGGGAGGAAAAACTGTTTTTT.